The entry that follows covers one TCR beta chain sequence. The CDR3 is 16 amino acids. Germline V gene sequence: CDR1 SGDLS, CDR2 YYNGEE. V lost 4 bases to trimming and J lost 2 bases; unmatched junction nucleotides: 7. Every one of the donors was a Caucasian adult that lived in Nashville, Tennessee. The repertoire was sequenced with immunoSEQ multiplex PCR; TCRdb's copy has only in-frame clones and lacks some. Of about 2.5 million clones listed, around 92% are singletons. The data were taken from a study of shared clonotypes between healthy human individuals. The chain links TRBV9 to TRBJ2-3, with 10 positions matching TRBD1. Sequencing used naive CD4+ T cells from PBMCs. Subset of the sample: CD45RA+ positively selected. This receptor was taken from a man younger than 35 in good health. Some clones in this sample may be carry-over from other donors' samples. CDR3 region: CASSLAGTGATDTQYF. The CDR3 DNA reads as TGTGCCAGCAGCCTCGCCGGGACAGGGGCCACAGATACGCAGTATTTT.